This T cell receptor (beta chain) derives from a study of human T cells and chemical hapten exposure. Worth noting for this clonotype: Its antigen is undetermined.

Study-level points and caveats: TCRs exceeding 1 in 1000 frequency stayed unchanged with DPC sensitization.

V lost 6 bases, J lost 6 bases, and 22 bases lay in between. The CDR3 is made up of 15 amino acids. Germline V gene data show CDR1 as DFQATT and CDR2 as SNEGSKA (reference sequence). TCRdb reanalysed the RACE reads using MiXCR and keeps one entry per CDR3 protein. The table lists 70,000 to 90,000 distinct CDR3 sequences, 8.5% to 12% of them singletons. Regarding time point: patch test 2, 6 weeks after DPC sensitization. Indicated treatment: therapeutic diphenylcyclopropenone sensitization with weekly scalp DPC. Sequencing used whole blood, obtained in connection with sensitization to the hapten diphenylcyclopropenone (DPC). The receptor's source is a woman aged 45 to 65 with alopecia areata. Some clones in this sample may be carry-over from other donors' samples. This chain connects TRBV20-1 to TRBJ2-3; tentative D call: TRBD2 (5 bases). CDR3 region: CSAEAQLSWSDTQYF. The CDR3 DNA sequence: TGCAGTGCGGAGGCTCAACTGAGTTGGTCGGATACGCAGTATTTT.